The sequence of this T cell receptor (beta chain) was determined in a study of Graves' ophthalmopathy and Graves' hyperthyroidism. On the study more broadly: Being free of ophthalmopathy for 18 months of follow-up defined stable hyperthyroidism.

Newly diagnosed hyperthyroidism donors, aged 18 to 65, duration under 2 months. Diagnosis used clinical symptoms, serum thyroxine, TRAb, thyroid ultrasound and orbital computed tomography. The sequenced template was RNA, covering the TCR beta CDR3 region. In the first round, RT-PCR was carried out with HTBI primers, and a multiplex PCR formed the second round. Using its own MiXCR run on the multiplex PCR reads, TCRdb lists one record per CDR3 protein. Of around 520,000 distinct CDR3 sequences in the sample, roughly 39% are singletons; the top ten hold about 4%. CDR3 length: 15 amino acids. Germline V gene lookup returns CDR1 SGHVS and CDR2 FQNEAQ. V was shortened by 4 bases and J by 0 bases, with 12 bases between the two germline ends. This clonotype has ten or more counts.

The chain combines TRBV7-8 with TRBJ1-1; D may be TRBD1 (6 bases). This TCR was recovered from an adult man with Graves' hyperthyroidism. Sequencing was carried out using peripheral blood or thyroid tissue (not recorded which). The chain's CDR3 is CASSSRRTVNTEAFF. The CDR3 DNA reads as TGTGCCAGCAGCTCGCGACGGACAGTGAACACTGAAGCTTTCTTT.